The entry that follows covers one T cell receptor (beta chain) sequence. The antigen remains unidentified. The data belong to a study of OX40 agonist ivuxolimab in advanced cancers. Study-wide results and caveats: On average, a greater number of expanded clones characterised CD8+ T cells relative to CD4+.

Measured with immunoSEQ multiplex PCR; TCRdb has only the in-frame clones, and not every one. Altogether over 25,000 clones are present, more than 60% being singletons, with the ten largest covering approximately 30%. Germline lookup yields CDR1 MNHEY and CDR2 SMNVEV (reference sequence). There are 11 residues in the CDR3. V lost 6 bases, J lost 2 bases, and 3 bases lay in between. The chain joins TRBV27 to TRBJ2-3; unclear D gene. Here the sequenced sample was CD4+ or CD8+ T cells sorted from blood, taken in a trial of the OX40 agonist ivuxolimab. This receptor was obtained from an adult with an advanced solid tumor such as melanoma, head and neck, liver or kidney cancer. DNA for the CDR3: TGTGCCAGCAGCATCACAGATACGCAGTATTTT. Translated, it gives CASSITDTQYF.